This T cell receptor (beta chain) derives from a study of T cell responses to AZD1222 COVID-19 vaccine. Overall study results and limits: Recipients of AZD1222 seropositive at baseline numbered only 6 or 7. Donors were mostly white British, more females; clonal diversity possibly underestimated. Spike-spanning, vaccine-associated CD4 TCRs were dominant at 160-218 and 743-854. Close to half of spike-specific TCRs reportedly recognize unmutated variant regions.

Only in-frame clones appear in the TCRdb table, and some are missing; sequencing was by immunoSEQ multiplex PCR. Here the sample spans about 120,000 clones, around 83% being singletons. Note on this clone: Antigen: not known.

The ends were cut back, 4 bases at V and 2 bases at J, with 16 bases in the middle. The germline V gene encodes CDR1 SGHRS and CDR2 YFSETQ. The CDR3 length is 16 residues. The chain combines TRBV5-1 with TRBJ2-1; either TRBD1 or TRBD2 may fit D (6 bases each). The TCR was taken from an adult who received the AZD1222 COVID-19 vaccine. The source was peripheral blood, collected 28 days after the second AZD1222 dose. In DNA, the CDR3 is TGCGCCAGCAGCGCCCAAACAGGGAGGACCTACAATGAGCAGTTCTTC. Translated, it gives CASSAQTGRTYNEQFF.